Each of the 25 T cell receptor beta chains below was sequenced from the same sample in a study of blood T cell repertoires in COVID-19. TCRdb keeps only in-frame clones here, not all; method: immunoSEQ multiplex PCR. The data show under 20,000 clones, with about 91% seen just once and more than 10% held by the top ten. The sample taken for sequencing was peripheral blood. These receptors came from a man aged 55 to 70 with active COVID-19.

The chain recombines TRBV6-6 with TRBJ2-6, with D perhaps matching TRBD2 (5 bases). Between the trimmed V and J ends, which lost 6 bases and 2 bases, there was a span of 11 bases. This CDR3 spans 15 amino acids. Per the germline V gene, CDR1 is MNHNY and CDR2 is SVGAGI (reference sequence). The CDR3 is CASSNRGAGANVLTF. Written as DNA, the CDR3 is TGTGCCAGCAGCAATCGGGGAGCTGGGGCCAACGTCCTGACTTTC.

This clone was recorded once. The genes are TRBV7-9 and TRBJ1-4; 7 bases are shared with TRBD1. CDR1 and CDR2 from the germline V gene are SEHNR and FQNEAQ (reference sequence). The trim removed 5 bases at V and 12 bases at J, leaving 9 bases unmatched. The CDR3 extends over 13 amino acids. The CDR3, as DNA: TGTGCCAGCAGCACGGCGGCAGGGACAGAACTGTTTTTT. Translation gives CASSTAAGTELFF.

The genes are TRBV6-1 and TRBJ1-5; the D gene is possibly TRBD1 (5 bases). The CDR3 spans 15 residues. Germline V gene data show CDR1 as MNHNS and CDR2 as SASEGT. V lost 2 bases and J lost 1, with 9 bases in between. CDR3 coding DNA: TGTGCCAGCAGTGAATTTGGGGGGAGCAATCAGCCCCAGCATTTT. As protein: CASSEFGGSNQPQHF.

This chain joins TRBV11-2 and TRBJ2-1; TRBD1 aligns across 7 bases. J lost 8 bases, V lost 1 base, and 8 bases had no gene match. This CDR3 has 15 amino acids. Germline assignment: CDR1 SGHAT and CDR2 FQNNGV. CDR3 amino acids: CASSLGVTGIYEQFF. The CDR3 DNA sequence: TGTGCCAGCAGCTTAGGCGTGACAGGGATCTATGAGCAGTTCTTC.

The V gene is TRBV30, the J gene TRBJ2-7; TRBD1 matches 7 bases. CDR1 GTSNPN and CDR2 SVGIG come from the germline V gene (reference sequence). The V gene end was trimmed by 7 bases and the J gene end by 7 bases; junction bases not matched to a gene: 16. The CDR3 loop spans 14 amino acids. In DNA form, the CDR3 reads TGTGCCTATACATCGGACAGGACTCTACGAGAGCAGTACTTC. Translating it yields CAYTSDRTLREQYF. The variable domain in full, with the rest retrieved from reference TRBV30 and TRBJ2-7, is SQTIHQWPATLVQPVGSPLSLECTVEGTSNPNLYWYRQAAGRGLQLLFYSVGIGQISSEVPQNLSASRPQDRQFILSSKKLLLSDSGFYLCAYTSDRTLREQYFGPGTRLTVT.

The chain uses TRBV2 and TRBJ2-3, with a tentative D call TRBD2 (5 bases). Deletions cut 8 bases from V and 1 base from J, with 10 bases between. Per germline, CDR1 SNHLY and CDR2 FYNNEI. The CDR3 extends over 13 amino acids. The CDR3 here is CASQAVRTDTQYF. The CDR3 DNA reads TGTGCCAGCCAAGCGGTACGCACAGATACGCAGTATTTT. The full variable domain, completed using reference TRBV2 and TRBJ2-3, is EPEVTQTPSHQVTQMGQEVILRCVPISNHLYFYWYRQILGQKVEFLVSFYNNEISEKSEIFDDQFSVERPDGSNFTLKIRSTKLEDSAMYFCASQAVRTDTQYFGPGTRLTVL.

This chain links TRBV19 with TRBJ2-1; D may be TRBD2 (5 bases). CDR3 length equals 12 residues. Trimming shortened V by 3 bases and J by 14 bases, and 14 bases separated the two germline ends. Germline values: CDR1 LNHDA, CDR2 SQIVND (reference sequence). For the CDR3, the DNA is TGTGCCAGTAGTATGCCACCCGGGAATAAGTTCTTC. It is translated as CASSMPPGNKFF.

This chain uses TRBV7-9 with TRBJ1-2; possible D gene TRBD1, 5 bases. This CDR3 contains 13 residues. The germline V and J ends were trimmed by 0 bases and 8 bases, with 10 bases remaining between them. CDR1 is SEHNR, CDR2 FQNEAQ, per germline (reference sequence). The CDR3 DNA sequence: TGTGCCAGCAGCTTAGCGCTAAAGGGGGGCTACACCTTC. It is translated as CASSLALKGGYTF.

The rearrangement links TRBV28 to TRBJ1-5, with a weak D call TRBD1 (5 bases). The CDR3 runs to 14 residues. The ends were cut back, 6 bases at V and 7 bases at J, with 16 bases in the middle. Per the germline V gene, CDR1 is MDHEN and CDR2 is SYDVKM. CDR3: CASSASGGSQPQHF. The CDR3 nucleotides read TGTGCCAGCAGCGCCTCGGGGGGGAGCCAGCCCCAGCATTTT.

The chain recombines TRBV2 with TRBJ2-4; D gene unclear. CDR3 length: 11 residues. CDR1 and CDR2 (germline): SNHLY, FYNNEI. CDR3 loop: CAIGTENIQYF. CDR3 nucleotides: TGTGCGATCGGAACAGAAAACATTCAGTACTTC.

The chain carries TRBV29-1 and TRBJ1-1; D perhaps matches TRBD1 (5 bases). Germline CDR1 is SQVTM and CDR2 is ANQGSEA. Trimming cost V 4 bases and J 4 bases, with 10 bases left between them. The CDR3 loop spans 12 amino acids. The CDR3: CSVAPGPTEAFF. The CDR3 coding sequence is TGCAGCGTTGCCCCAGGGCCCACTGAAGCTTTCTTT. Supplemented by reference TRBV29-1 and TRBJ1-1, the full variable domain reads SAVISQKPSRDICQRGTSLTIQCQVDSQVTMMFWYRQQPGQSLTLIATANQGSEATYESGFVIDKFPISRPNLTFSTLTVSNMSPEDSSIYLCSVAPGPTEAFFGQGTRLTVV.

This rearrangement joins TRBV14 to TRBJ2-1; 8 positions agree with TRBD2. The junction had 3 bases not matched to a gene; V was cut back by 2 bases and J by 3 bases. The germline V gene has CDR1 SGHDN and CDR2 FVKESK. The CDR3 sequence is 15 residues long. The CDR3 nucleotides are TGTGCCAGCAGCCAACGGGGGGGGTTCTACAATGAGCAGTTCTTC. It yields the protein CASSQRGGFYNEQFF.

This sequence joins TRBV13 and TRBJ1-5; D uncertain. CDR1 PRHDT and CDR2 FYEKMQ come from the germline V gene (reference sequence). The CDR3 consists of 13 residues. The V end was cut by 5 bases, the J end by 3 bases, with 8 bases between. The CDR3 nucleotides are TGTGCCAGCAGCGAGGGTCTCAATCAGCCCCAGCATTTT. It yields the protein CASSEGLNQPQHF.

The chain carries TRBV10-3 and TRBJ1-1; TRBD1 matches 8 bases. The germline CDR1 and CDR2 sequences are ENHRY and SYGVKD. The CDR3 runs 14 residues. Unmatched junction bases numbered 4, after V lost 6 bases and J lost 1 base. The CDR3 loop reads CAISGTGQNTEAFF. For the CDR3, the DNA is TGTGCCATCAGCGGGACAGGTCAGAACACTGAAGCTTTCTTT.

V is TRBV4-2 and J is TRBJ2-3; D might be TRBD2 (6 bases). Trimming cost V 1 base and J 1 base, with 12 bases left between them. CDR1 LGHNA and CDR2 YNFKEQ come from the germline V gene. This CDR3 spans 16 amino acids. As DNA, the CDR3 is TGTGCCAGCAGCCAAGTGGGGGGTGGGGGCACAGATACGCAGTATTTT. It is translated as CASSQVGGGGTDTQYF.

The rearrangement links TRBV12-3 or TRBV12-4 to TRBJ1-2, with 7 bases fitting TRBD1. Losses at the gene ends were 5 bases for V and 4 bases for J; bases not matched to a gene: 4. The CDR3 has 13 amino acids. The CDR3 sequence is CASSMTGPYGYTF. CDR3 DNA sequence: TGTGCCAGCAGTATGACAGGGCCCTATGGCTACACCTTC.

The chain has TRBV3-1 (or the pseudogene TRBV3-2) and TRBJ2-5, with TRBD1 matching over 10 bases. This CDR3 has 14 amino acids. V lost 3 bases, J lost 6 bases, and 4 bases stayed unmatched. Germline values: CDR1 LGHDT, CDR2 YNNKEL (reference sequence). The CDR3 is CASSQGQGTKTQYF. The CDR3 DNA reads as TGTGCCAGCAGCCAGGGACAGGGGACGAAGACCCAGTACTTC.

This chain joins TRBV11-3 and TRBJ1-3, with D perhaps TRBD1 (6 bases). Germline-derived CDR1 and CDR2 are SGHNT and YENEEA. The V gene lost 5 bases and the J gene lost 4 bases, with 9 bases spanning the gap. CDR3 length equals 13 residues. The CDR3, as DNA: TGTGCCAGCAGCACCGGGACAGGAAACACCATATATTTT. As protein: CASSTGTGNTIYF. The full variable domain, its missing parts supplied by reference TRBV11-3 and TRBJ1-3, is EAGVVQSPRYKIIEKKQPVAFWCNPISGHNTLYWYLQNLGQGPELLIRYENEEAVDDSQLPKDRFSAERLKGVDSTLKIQPAELGDSAVYLCASSTGTGNTIYFGEGSWLTVV.

Written as DNA, the CDR3 is TGTGCCAGCAGTGTAGAGACAGGGGCCTACGAGCAGTACTTC. Translating it yields CASSVETGAYEQYF. The chain uses TRBV6-4 and TRBJ2-7; 8 nucleotides align to TRBD1. This CDR3 contains 14 residues. Germline loops: CDR1 MRHNA, CDR2 SNTAGT. Germline trimming cut 4 bases from V and 2 bases from J; bases unmatched to any gene: 4.

The chain has TRBV12-2 and TRBJ2-5; TRBD2, the table's D call, was not compared with the DNA. TRBV12-2 counts as a pseudogene. This CDR3 comprises 14 residues. CDR3 nucleotide sequence: TGTGCAAGTCGCTTACCGGGAGAGAAGGAGACCCAGTACTTC. Translated, it gives CASRLPGEKETQYF.

V and J are TRBV28 and TRBJ1-2, with 7 bases identical to TRBD1. CDR1 MDHEN and CDR2 SYDVKM come from the germline V gene. V dropped 4 bases and J dropped 4; count of bases not matched to a gene: 6. This CDR3 has 14 amino acids. CDR3 region: CASSSPGQPYGYTF. The CDR3 DNA reads as TGTGCCAGCAGTTCCCCGGGACAGCCCTATGGCTACACCTTC.

CDR3 nucleotides: TGTGCCAGCAGCTTGGCCGGGACTAGCGGGGGGGCTCGAAGCACAGATACGCAGTATTTT. Translation: CASSLAGTSGGARSTDTQYF. This chain links TRBV5-5 with TRBJ2-3; 16 bases align to TRBD2. The J segment lost 0 bases and the V segment lost 0 bases, leaving 7 bases of the junction unmatched. The CDR3 extends over 20 amino acids. Germline V gene sequence: CDR1 SGHKS, CDR2 YYEKEE (reference sequence).

V usage is TRBV3-1 (or the pseudogene TRBV3-2) and J usage is TRBJ1-4; D uncertain. The CDR3 length is 16 residues. Per germline, CDR1 LGHDT and CDR2 YNNKEL (reference sequence). The V and J ends lost 1 base and 4 bases respectively, with 13 bases between them. This CDR3 is CASSQGAVTLNEKLFF. DNA for the CDR3: TGTGCCAGCAGCCAAGGGGCCGTGACCCTTAATGAAAAACTGTTTTTT.

The chain combines TRBV7-3 with TRBJ2-7; possibly TRBD1 for D (6 bases). The CDR3 consists of 16 residues. V gave up 5 bases and J gave up 0 bases, with 17 bases separating them. From germline, CDR1 is SGHTA and CDR2 FQGTGA. The CDR3 loop is CASSNERGTNSYEQYF. The CDR3 DNA follows: TGTGCCAGCAGCAACGAGAGGGGGACAAACTCCTACGAGCAGTACTTC.

The rearrangement uses TRBV5-6 and TRBJ1-5, with D uncertain. V was trimmed by 1 base and J by 4 bases, leaving 9 bases between them. CDR3 size: 14 residues. In germline, CDR1 is SGHDT, CDR2 YYEEEE. In DNA, the CDR3 is TGTGCCAGCAGCTTGCAGATGGCAAATCAGCCCCAGCATTTT. Translated, it gives CASSLQMANQPQHF.